This record looks at one T cell receptor beta chain sequence and its context. This CDR3 spans 14 amino acids. Between the trimmed V and J ends, which lost 3 bases and 6 bases, there was a span of 12 bases. Looked up from germline, CDR1 is LNHDA and CDR2 is SQIVND (reference sequence). This specimen belongs to a study of shared clonotypes between healthy human individuals. The protocol was immunoSEQ multiplex PCR, while the TCRdb copy is restricted to in-frame clones and leaves out a portion. The top ten clones hold around 0.47% of a sample with approximately 1.4 million clones, nearly 99% of them seen once.

This clonotype was obtained from a man aged 30 to 39 in good health. Input material: naive CD4+ T cells sorted from blood. Subset denoted: CD45RA+ positively selected. The chain recombines TRBV19 with TRBJ2-1, with D maybe TRBD2 (6 bases). CDR3 nucleotide sequence: TGTGCCAGTAGTATCCCTGGGACTGTCAATGAGCAGTTCTTC. Translating gives CASSIPGTVNEQFF.